A selection of T cell receptor beta chains follows, all from one sample in a study of blood T cell repertoires in COVID-19. TCRdb keeps only in-frame clones here, not all; method: immunoSEQ multiplex PCR. The sample consists of around 300,000 clones, about nine tenths of them appearing once. Sequenced input: PBMCs or T cells enriched from blood (not recorded which). The receptors stem from a woman in her 30s who had recovered from COVID-19. Each CDR3 is given with its conserved first and last residue. The D gene is left open where the match is weak. Clone size is stated in some rows and not others, as once, few, many or a class when expanded.

j_call	d_call	v_call	clone_size	cdr3_nt	cdr3_aa
TRBJ1-4	TRBD1	TRBV19	NA	TGTGCCAGTACTAAAGGACAGGGTAATGAAAAACTGTTTTTT	CASTKGQGNEKLFF
TRBJ2-1	TRBD2	TRBV27	NA	TGTGCCAGCAGAACCCTCCTAGCGGGAAGTAACAATGAGCAGTTCTTC	CASRTLLAGSNNEQFF
TRBJ1-5	NA	TRBV3-1/TRBV3-2	NA	TGTGCCAGCAGCCAAGATTCGAGGCAGCCCCAGCATTTT	CASSQDSRQPQHF
TRBJ1-1	TRBD1	TRBV19	NA	TGTGCCAGTAGTATTCGGACAGGGGACACTGAAGCTTTCTTT	CASSIRTGDTEAFF
TRBJ2-7	TRBD2	TRBV2	once	TGTGCCAGCAGTCAAACTAGCGGGAGAAGAGACGAGCAGTACTTC	CASSQTSGRRDEQYF
TRBJ1-3	NA	TRBV28	NA	TGTGCCAGCAGTTTAATCCTCGGGTCGGGCTCTGGAAACACCATATATTTT	CASSLILGSGSGNTIYF
TRBJ1-4	NA	TRBV10-2	NA	TGCGCCAGCAGTGAGTCGAGGGCGAGGGAAAAACTGTTTTTT	CASSESRAREKLFF
TRBJ2-5	TRBD1	TRBV7-3	NA	TGTGCCAGCAGCTTAACTGGGGACAGGGGAAAGACCCAGTACTTC	CASSLTGDRGKTQYF
TRBJ1-4	TRBD1	TRBV15	NA	TGTGCCACCAGATTGGAGGGGGCTGCAACTAATGAAAAACTGTTTTTT	CATRLEGAATNEKLFF
TRBJ2-1	TRBD1	TRBV28	NA	TGTGCCAGCAGTCTACAGGGGGCCAATGAGCAGTTCTTC	CASSLQGANEQFF
TRBJ2-1	NA	TRBV5-1	NA	TGCGCCAGCAGCTTGGGGGCATTTTCCCACAATGAGCAGTTCTTC	CASSLGAFSHNEQFF
TRBJ2-1	TRBD2	TRBV5-1	NA	TGCGCCAGCAGCATCTGGACAGGGAAGATAACTAGCGGGATTAACAATGAGCAGTTCTTC	CASSIWTGKITSGINNEQFF
TRBJ2-7	TRBD1	TRBV6-1	NA	TGTGCCAGCAGTGGTCGAAGACAGGGTGACTTCTACGAGCAGTACTTC	CASSGRRQGDFYEQYF
TRBJ2-1	TRBD2	TRBV24-1	NA	TGTGCCACCAGTGAGAGGACTAGCGGGAGTCTCTTTTATGAGTTCTTC	CATSERTSGSLFYEFF
TRBJ2-3	TRBD2	TRBV18	NA	TGTGCCAGCTCACCGCTGAGCGGGAGCCCCGATAATACGCAGTATTTT	CASSPLSGSPDNTQYF
TRBJ1-1	TRBD1	TRBV5-1	few	TGCGCCAGCAGCGTGGACAGGGGGAGGACTGAAGCTTTCTTT	CASSVDRGRTEAFF
TRBJ1-2	TRBD1	TRBV19	once	TGTGCCAGTAGTCCTGACAGGGGGCTGGCCTATGGCTACACCTTC	CASSPDRGLAYGYTF
TRBJ1-1	NA	TRBV7-2	once	TGTGCCAGCAGCTTATGGCCCCTTACAAACACTGAAGCTTTCTTT	CASSLWPLTNTEAFF
TRBJ2-5	NA	TRBV29-1	NA	TGCAGCGTAGAGACAGGACTTCTCCAAGAGACCCAGTACTTC	CSVETGLLQETQYF
TRBJ2-1	TRBD1	TRBV2	NA	TGTGCCAGCAGTTTGACAGGGGTCTCCTACAATGAGCAGTTCTTC	CASSLTGVSYNEQFF
TRBJ1-5	NA	TRBV6-5	NA	TGTGCCAGCAGTTACTCGGCACAGGGAAGCAATCAGCCCCAGCATTTT	CASSYSAQGSNQPQHF
TRBJ2-2	TRBD2	TRBV10-1	NA	TGCGCCAGCACTGCTATGGTAGCGGGAGGAACCGGGGAGCTGTTTTTT	CASTAMVAGGTGELFF
TRBJ1-5	NA	TRBV4-3	NA	TGCGCCAGCAGCCAATCGTTCGGGGGAGGCAATCAGCCCCAGCATTTT	CASSQSFGGGNQPQHF
TRBJ2-7	TRBD2	TRBV30	NA	TGTGCCTGGAATCTTGGACTAGCCTACGAGCAGTACTTC	CAWNLGLAYEQYF
TRBJ2-7	NA	TRBV28	NA	TGTGCCAGCAGTCCCGGGACATCCTCCTACGAGCAGTACTTC	CASSPGTSSYEQYF
TRBJ2-5	TRBD1	TRBV6-6	NA	TGTGCCAGCAGTCGAGTGGGACAGCTCCAAGAGACCCAGTACTTC	CASSRVGQLQETQYF
TRBJ1-2	NA	TRBV9	NA	TGTGCCAGCAGCGTAGAAGCCGTCCAGGGGCCTGATCTCTATGGCTACACCTTC	CASSVEAVQGPDLYGYTF
TRBJ2-2	TRBD2	TRBV4-3	NA	TGCGCCAGCAGCCCATCTAGCGGGAGGGCCGGGGACACCGGGGAGCTGTTTTTT	CASSPSSGRAGDTGELFF
TRBJ2-7	TRBD1	TRBV24-1	NA	TGTGCCACGTCACAGGGGAACCACGAGCAGTACTTC	CATSQGNHEQYF
TRBJ1-5	NA	TRBV7-2	NA	TGTGCCAGCAGCTTAGAAGGGGGTTGGCAGCCCCAGCATTTT	CASSLEGGWQPQHF
TRBJ2-1	NA	TRBV2	NA	TGTGCCAGCGGAAGGGGGGGGAGCTCCTACAATGAGCAGTTCTTC	CASGRGGSSYNEQFF
TRBJ2-3	TRBD2	TRBV6-2/TRBV6-3	NA	TGTGCCAGCAGTTACCCAATCGGGAGGGCCCTGGATACGCAGTATTTT	CASSYPIGRALDTQYF
TRBJ2-1	TRBD2	TRBV7-9	NA	TGTGCCAGCAGCTTAATTGGTCTAGCGGTATGGCCGCAGTTCTTC	CASSLIGLAVWPQFF
TRBJ2-1	NA	TRBV24-1	NA	TGTGCCACCAGTGATTTGGGCAGGTACAATGAGCAGTTCTTC	CATSDLGRYNEQFF
TRBJ2-7	TRBD2	TRBV4-2	NA	TGTGCCAGCAGTCATAGCGGGTCAGAGCCGTACGAGCAGTACTTC	CASSHSGSEPYEQYF
TRBJ2-1	NA	TRBV18	few	TGTGCCAGCTCACCTGGGGAGAGCTCCTACAATGAGCAGTTCTTC	CASSPGESSYNEQFF
TRBJ1-1	NA	TRBV9	NA	TGTGCCAGCAGCGGTCGGACAGAAAACACTGAAGCTTTCTTT	CASSGRTENTEAFF
TRBJ1-6	TRBD1	TRBV7-9	few	TGTGCCAGCAGCTTCGACAGGGGTAATTCACCCCTCCACTTT	CASSFDRGNSPLHF
TRBJ2-2	TRBD2	TRBV4-3	NA	TGCGCCAGCAGCCGCGCCCCGGGACTAGCGGGAGTGAGGAACACCGGGGAGCTGTTTTTT	CASSRAPGLAGVRNTGELFF
TRBJ1-5	TRBD1	TRBV11-2	NA	TGTGCCAGCAGCTTAGATCGACAGGGCACTCAGCCCCAGCATTTT	CASSLDRQGTQPQHF
TRBJ2-1	NA	TRBV24-1	NA	TGTGCCACCAGTAGTGGGCTGACTAGCTCCTACAATGAGCAGTTCTTC	CATSSGLTSSYNEQFF
TRBJ1-6	NA	TRBV5-6	NA	TGTGCCAGCAGCTCCGTTGGGGCCTCCTTAATGAATTCACCCCTCCACTTT	CASSSVGASLMNSPLHF
TRBJ1-1	TRBD1	TRBV28	NA	TGTGCCAGCAGTTTAGGCAGGGGGCGCGCTGAAGCTTTCTTT	CASSLGRGRAEAFF
TRBJ2-5	TRBD1	TRBV24-1	NA	TGTGCCACCGGGGTTCTAGGGGGCTTCTTAGAGACCCAGTACTTC	CATGVLGGFLETQYF
TRBJ1-2	TRBD1	TRBV28	once	TGTGCCAGCAGTGACAGGGCCCCCATCTTC	CASSDRAPIF
TRBJ2-1	TRBD2	TRBV4-3	NA	TGCGCCAGCAGCCAAGATCGACTAGCGGGATCGGAGCAGTTCTTC	CASSQDRLAGSEQFF
TRBJ2-1	TRBD1	TRBV28	NA	TGTGCCAGCAGCTACCGGGACAGGGGCTCCTACAATGAGCAGTTCTTC	CASSYRDRGSYNEQFF
TRBJ1-2	TRBD1	TRBV19	few	TGTGCCAGTAGCCCGGACAGGGAAAGGTTTTTGTATGGCTACACCTTC	CASSPDRERFLYGYTF
TRBJ1-1	NA	TRBV6-2/TRBV6-3	NA	TGTGCCAGCAGTTACACTTCCCGGACAAAGAACACTGAAGCTTTCTTT	CASSYTSRTKNTEAFF
TRBJ2-5	TRBD1	TRBV5-4	NA	TGTGCCAGCAGCTTTCCTCCGGGACAGGGGAAAGAGACCCAGTACTTC	CASSFPPGQGKETQYF
TRBJ1-2	NA	TRBV27	few	TGTGCCAGCAGCTCTATGGGCACCTATGGCTACACCTTC	CASSSMGTYGYTF
TRBJ2-3	NA	TRBV6-1	NA	TGTGCCAGCAGTGAAGGGAGGGTGGCAGATACGCAGTATTTT	CASSEGRVADTQYF
TRBJ2-1	TRBD2	TRBV7-8	NA	TGTGCCAGCAGCCCCTTCCCCGGGACTAGCGGGAGTGAGCAGTTCTTC	CASSPFPGTSGSEQFF
TRBJ1-1	NA	TRBV6-2/TRBV6-3	NA	TGTGCCAGCAGTTACTCGAACACGTTCATGAACACTGAAGCTTTCTTT	CASSYSNTFMNTEAFF
TRBJ2-3	NA	TRBV7-2	NA	TGTGCCAGCAGCTGGTTTAGCGGTACGCAGTATTTT	CASSWFSGTQYF
TRBJ2-2	TRBD2	TRBV2	NA	TGTGCCAGCAGTGATGGCGGGAGCTACACCGGGGAGCTGTTTTTT	CASSDGGSYTGELFF
TRBJ2-7	NA	TRBV10-3	NA	TGTGCCATCAGTGAGACAGACTACGAGCAGTACTTC	CAISETDYEQYF
TRBJ1-4	NA	TRBV5-4	NA	TGTGCCAGCAGCCCCGGACAGCCAACTAATGAAAAACTGTTTTTT	CASSPGQPTNEKLFF
TRBJ2-5	NA	TRBV5-1	NA	TGCGCCAGCAGCCCCGGACAGCTTGAAGAGACCCAGTACTTC	CASSPGQLEETQYF
TRBJ2-4	NA	TRBV2	NA	TGTGCCAGCAGTGGAACAGGTGCGGACATTCAGTACTTC	CASSGTGADIQYF